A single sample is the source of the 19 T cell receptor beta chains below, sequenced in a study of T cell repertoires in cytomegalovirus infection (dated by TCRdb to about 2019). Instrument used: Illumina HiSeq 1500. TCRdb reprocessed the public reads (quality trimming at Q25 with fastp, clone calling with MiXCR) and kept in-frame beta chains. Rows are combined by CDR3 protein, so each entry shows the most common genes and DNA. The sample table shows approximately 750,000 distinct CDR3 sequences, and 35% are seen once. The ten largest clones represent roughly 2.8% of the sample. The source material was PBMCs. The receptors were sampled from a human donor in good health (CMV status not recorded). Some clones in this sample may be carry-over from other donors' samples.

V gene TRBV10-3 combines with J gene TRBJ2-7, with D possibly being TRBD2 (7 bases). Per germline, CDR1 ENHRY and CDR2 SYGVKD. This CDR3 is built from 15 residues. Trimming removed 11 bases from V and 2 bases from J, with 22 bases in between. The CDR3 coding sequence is TGTGCCGCGCACCCGGGGCGGGGGCTTACCTACGAGCAGTACTTC. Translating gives CAAHPGRGLTYEQYF.

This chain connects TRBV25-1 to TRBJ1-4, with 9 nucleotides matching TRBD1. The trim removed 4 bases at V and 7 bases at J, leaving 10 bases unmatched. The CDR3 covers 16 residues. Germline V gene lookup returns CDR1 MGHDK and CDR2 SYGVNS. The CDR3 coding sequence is TGTGCCAGCAGTGGACTTACAGGGGGCGGTTTTGAAAAACTGTTTTTT. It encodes CASSGLTGGGFEKLFF.

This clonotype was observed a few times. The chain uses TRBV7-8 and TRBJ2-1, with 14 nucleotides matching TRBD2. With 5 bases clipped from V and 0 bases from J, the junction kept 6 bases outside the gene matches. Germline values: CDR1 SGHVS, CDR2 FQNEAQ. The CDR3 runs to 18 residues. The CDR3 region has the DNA TGTGCCAGCAGCCCGCGGACTAGCGGGGGGCCCTCCTACAATGAGCAGTTCTTC. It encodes CASSPRTSGGPSYNEQFF.

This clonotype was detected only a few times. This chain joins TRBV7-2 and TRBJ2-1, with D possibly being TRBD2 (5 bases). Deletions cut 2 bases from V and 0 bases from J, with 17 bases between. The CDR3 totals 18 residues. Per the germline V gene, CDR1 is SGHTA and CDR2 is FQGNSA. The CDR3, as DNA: TGTGCCAGCAGCTTATTTCGGCGGGCCCCTAGCTCCTACAATGAGCAGTTCTTC. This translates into CASSLFRRAPSSYNEQFF.

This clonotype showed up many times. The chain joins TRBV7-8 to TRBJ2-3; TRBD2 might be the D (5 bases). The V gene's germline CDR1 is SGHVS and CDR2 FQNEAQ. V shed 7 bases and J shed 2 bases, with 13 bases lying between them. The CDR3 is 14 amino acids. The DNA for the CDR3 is TGTGCCAGCATCCTTGGGAGTTCCACAGATACGCAGTATTTT. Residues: CASILGSSTDTQYF.

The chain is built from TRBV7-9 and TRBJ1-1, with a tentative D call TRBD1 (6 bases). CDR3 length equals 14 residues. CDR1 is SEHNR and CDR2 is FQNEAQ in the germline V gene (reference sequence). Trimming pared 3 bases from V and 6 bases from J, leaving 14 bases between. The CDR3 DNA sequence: TGTGCCAGCAGCTTCACTGAGGGGGTGGCTGAAGCTTTCTTT. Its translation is CASSFTEGVAEAFF.

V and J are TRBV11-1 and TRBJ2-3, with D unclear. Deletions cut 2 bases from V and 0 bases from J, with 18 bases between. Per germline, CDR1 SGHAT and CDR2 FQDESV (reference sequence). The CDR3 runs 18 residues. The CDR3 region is CASSLSSQILGSTDTQYF. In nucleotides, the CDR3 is TGTGCCAGCAGCTTATCATCCCAGATACTTGGGAGCACAGATACGCAGTATTTT.

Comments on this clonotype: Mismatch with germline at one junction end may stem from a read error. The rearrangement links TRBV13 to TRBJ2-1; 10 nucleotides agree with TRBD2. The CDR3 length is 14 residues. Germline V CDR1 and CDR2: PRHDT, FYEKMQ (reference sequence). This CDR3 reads CASSLVGGSGGALF. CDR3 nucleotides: TGTGCCAGCAGCCTCGTCGGAGGGAGCGGGGGGGCACTCTTC.

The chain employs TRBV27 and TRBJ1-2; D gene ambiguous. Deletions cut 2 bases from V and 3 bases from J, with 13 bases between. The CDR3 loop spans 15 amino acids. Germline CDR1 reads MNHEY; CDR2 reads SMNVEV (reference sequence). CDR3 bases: TGTGCCAGCAGTTTACGGGGTCCCTGGGACTATGGCTACACCTTC. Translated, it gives CASSLRGPWDYGYTF.

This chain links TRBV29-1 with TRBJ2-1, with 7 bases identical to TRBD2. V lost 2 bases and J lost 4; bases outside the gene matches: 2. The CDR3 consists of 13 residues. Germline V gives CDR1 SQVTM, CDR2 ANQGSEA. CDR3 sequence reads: CSVELGGYNEQFF. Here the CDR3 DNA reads TGCAGCGTTGAATTGGGGGGGTACAATGAGCAGTTCTTC.

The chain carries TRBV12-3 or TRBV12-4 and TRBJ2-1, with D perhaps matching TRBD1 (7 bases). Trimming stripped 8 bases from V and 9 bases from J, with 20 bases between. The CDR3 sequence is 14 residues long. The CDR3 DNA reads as TGTGCCAGCGGGTCGACAGGGAGGTCGAGTGAGCAGTTCTTC. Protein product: CASGSTGRSSEQFF.

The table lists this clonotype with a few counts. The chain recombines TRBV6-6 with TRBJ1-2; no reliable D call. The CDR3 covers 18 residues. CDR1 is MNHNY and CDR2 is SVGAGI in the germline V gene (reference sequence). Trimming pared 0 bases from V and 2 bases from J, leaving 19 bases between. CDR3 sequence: CASSYSKSGRNLNYGYTF. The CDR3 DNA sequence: TGTGCCAGCAGTTACTCGAAGTCTGGACGCAACCTAAACTATGGCTACACCTTC.

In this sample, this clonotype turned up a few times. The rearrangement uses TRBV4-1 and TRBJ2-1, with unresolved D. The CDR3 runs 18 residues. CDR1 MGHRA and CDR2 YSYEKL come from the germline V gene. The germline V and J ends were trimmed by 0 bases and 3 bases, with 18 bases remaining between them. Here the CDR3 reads CASSQDGGAPTYYNEQFF. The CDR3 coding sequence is TGCGCCAGCAGCCAAGATGGTGGAGCCCCGACATACTACAATGAGCAGTTCTTC.

This chain's CDR3 is CASSLFSIGQLGDGYTF. The CDR3 nucleotides are TGTGCCAGCAGCTTATTCTCTATTGGACAGTTGGGGGATGGCTACACCTTC. The rearrangement uses TRBV7-2 and TRBJ1-2; perhaps TRBD1 as D (6 bases). The CDR3 length is 17 residues. Germline values: CDR1 SGHTA, CDR2 FQGNSA. V dropped 2 bases and J dropped 6 bases, with 22 bases sitting between them. Based on the CDR3 plus reference TRBV7-2 and TRBJ1-2, the full variable domain is GAGVSQSPSNKVTEKGKDVELRCDPISGHTALYWYRQSLGQGLEFLIYFQGNSAPDKSGLPSDRFSAERTGGSVSTLTIQRTQQEDSAVYLCASSLFSIGQLGDGYTFGSGTRLTVV.

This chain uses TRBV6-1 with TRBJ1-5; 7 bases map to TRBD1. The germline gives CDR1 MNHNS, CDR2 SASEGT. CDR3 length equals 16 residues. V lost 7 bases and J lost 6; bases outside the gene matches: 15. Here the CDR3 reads CASTSTSRGNSQPQHF. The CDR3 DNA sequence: TGTGCCAGCACCTCCACGAGCAGGGGGAATAGTCAGCCCCAGCATTTT.

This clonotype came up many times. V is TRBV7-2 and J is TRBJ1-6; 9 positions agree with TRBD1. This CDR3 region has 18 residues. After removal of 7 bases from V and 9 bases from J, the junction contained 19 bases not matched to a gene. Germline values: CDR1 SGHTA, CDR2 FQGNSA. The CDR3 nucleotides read TGTGCCAGCACCCAGCTGGCCCAAAGGGGGACAGGGTTTTCACCCCTCCACTTT. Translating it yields CASTQLAQRGTGFSPLHF.

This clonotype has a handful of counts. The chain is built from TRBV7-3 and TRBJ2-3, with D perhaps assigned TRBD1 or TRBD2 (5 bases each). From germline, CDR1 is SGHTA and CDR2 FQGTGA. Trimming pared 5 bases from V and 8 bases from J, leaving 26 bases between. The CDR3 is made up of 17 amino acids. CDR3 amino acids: CASSSPSSGARGGTQYF. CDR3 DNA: TGTGCCAGCAGCAGCCCGTCGTCTGGGGCACGGGGTGGTACGCAGTATTTT.

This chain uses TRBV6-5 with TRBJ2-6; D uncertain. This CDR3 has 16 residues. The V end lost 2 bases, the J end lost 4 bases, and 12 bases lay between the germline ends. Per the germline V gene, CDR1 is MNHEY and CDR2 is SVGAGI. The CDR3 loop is CASSYETPQGANVLTF. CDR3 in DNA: TGTGCCAGCAGTTACGAGACGCCGCAAGGGGCCAACGTCCTGACTTTC.

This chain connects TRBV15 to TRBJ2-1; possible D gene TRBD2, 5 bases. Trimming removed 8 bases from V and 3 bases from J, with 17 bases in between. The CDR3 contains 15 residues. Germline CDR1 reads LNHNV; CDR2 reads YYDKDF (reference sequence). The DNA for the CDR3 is TGTGCCACCGGGTCAGTGGACTTCGACTACAATGAGCAGTTCTTC. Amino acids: CATGSVDFDYNEQFF.